These T cell receptor beta chains were read from a single sample in a study of read filtering for tumor transcriptome and immune sequencing. One entry per CDR3 protein, called by TCRdb with MiXCR from the reads. The sample shows some 46,000 distinct CDR3 sequences, more than 10% of them seen only once. Sequencing used a population of CD138-negative cells sorted from bone marrow. The origin of the receptors is a donor older than 35 with multiple myeloma. Each CDR3 is given without its conserved first and last residue. The order of the fields is clone size, J gene, V gene, CDR3 protein. Not all rows give a size; the values are once, few, many and, for expanded clones, a class.

>many|TRBJ2-5|TRBV3-1
ASSSRPMKTQY
>many|TRBJ2-3|TRBV5-4
ASSFSRAGGTDTQY
>many|TRBJ1-5|TRBV2
ASSDQGVFQPQH
>many|TRBJ2-1|TRBV20-1
SASNPEGVVNEQF
>medium-sized|TRBJ2-1|TRBV29-1
SVSGLATSNEQF
>few|TRBJ1-3|TRBV4-1
ASSQDSANSGNTIY
>.|TRBJ2-1|TRBV5-1
ASSLVPPSSYNGQF
>many|TRBJ2-5|TRBV20-1
SARSGVETQY
>many|TRBJ2-2|TRBV20-1
SARIGAYGTGELF
>many|TRBJ2-3|TRBV2
ASRDLAGSTDTQY
>many|TRBJ1-1|TRBV7-2
ASSFIGHTEAF
>many|TRBJ2-5|TRBV19
ASSRTDRMVETQY
>many|TRBJ1-1|TRBV4-1
ASSQAPRGTDEAF
>many|TRBJ2-3|TRBV7-9
ASSLFGSATDTQY
>many|TRBJ1-3|TRBV2
ASSEGSRRNTIY
>many|TRBJ2-1|TRBV20-1
SARDQGTSGRAFDEQF
>many|TRBJ1-5|TRBV20-1
SLTQGTSQPQH
>many|TRBJ1-4|TRBV29-1
SGYLPGGYEKLF
>many|TRBJ1-1|TRBV27
ASSLWGDTEAF
>many|TRBJ2-5|TRBV7-9
ALAAGSGSKETQY
>.|TRBJ2-1|TRBV18
ASSQVTGHNEQF
>few|TRBJ2-4|TRBV7-9
ASSPGQGRNIQY
>few|TRBJ2-1|TRBV5-1
ASSSGGPYNEQF
>many|TRBJ2-2|TRBV12-3/TRBV12-4
ASSLTNTGELF
>many|TRBJ1-2|TRBV5-1
ASSWGPGQDYGYT
>many|TRBJ2-1|TRBV5-1
ASSPSGAAYNEQF
>many|TRBJ1-1|TRBV7-2
ASSLGGPNTEAF
>many|TRBJ1-2|TRBV20-1
SARTDNYGYT
>many|TRBJ2-3|TRBV15
ATSRDRGKTDTQY
>many|TRBJ2-1|TRBV7-9
ASSPRNRVGINEQF
>many|TRBJ1-5|TRBV20-1
SASTSPGNQPQH
>many|TRBJ2-2|TRBV2
ASSEISPTGELF
>few|TRBJ1-2|TRBV4-2
VSSQDSGSDYGYT
>many|TRBJ2-5|TRBV7-3
ASSLSGRSETQY
>many|TRBJ2-3|TRBV7-2
ASSQKGGDTQY
>many|TRBJ2-1|TRBV19
ASSRSSSGGNEQF
>many|TRBJ1-1|TRBV30
AWERGTGPLGTEAF
>many|TRBJ2-1|TRBV4-2
ASSPSPGLAGGYEQF
>many|TRBJ1-4|TRBV6-5
ASSYSWQEKLF
>many|TRBJ1-4|TRBV14
ASSQERDSNLNEKLF
>many|TRBJ2-5|TRBV20-1
SASGTSGIQETQY
>few|TRBJ2-7|TRBV28
ASSFYGSSYEQY
>many|TRBJ2-7|TRBV7-3
ASSPGLAGVSEQY
>many|TRBJ2-7|TRBV7-8
ASSLAASGNYEQY
>many|TRBJ2-7|TRBV28
ASRPNLSGRTF
>many|TRBJ2-7|TRBV11-2
ASSSQMNRDEQY
>many|TRBJ2-1|TRBV14
ASSQGQAKQF
>.|TRBJ1-5|TRBV6-1
ASRKGVRGINSNQPQH
>many|TRBJ1-1|TRBV2
ASSDGSLPSTEAF
>many|TRBJ2-7|TRBV2
ASIDGTSYEQY